Included here is one TCR beta chain sequence, with context. Original analysis: Amplification from reference gene primers served as the basis for estimated nucleated cell counts. Only in-frame clones appear in the TCRdb table, and some are missing; sequencing was by immunoSEQ multiplex PCR. For V, J and clone size, that table is used; D and trimming come from the DNA. The data hold approximately 60,000 clones, with 78% observed a single time. This specimen belongs to a study of blood T cell repertoires in COVID-19. Study at large: Specimens from acute and convalescent COVID-19 originated in the United States, Italy and Spain. T cells, B-cell-depleted T cells, or PBMCs provided the cDNA or gDNA that served as material.

Per the germline V gene, CDR1 is SNHLY and CDR2 is FYNNEI. J lost 4 bases, V lost 4 bases, and 4 bases had no gene match. The CDR3 spans 15 residues. Followed longitudinally, the Seattle patients had been enrolled during active infection. The TCR was taken from a man in his sixties with COVID-19, enrolled during active disease. V is TRBV2 and J is TRBJ1-5; 10 bases agree with TRBD1. What was sequenced was peripheral blood. The CDR3 region has the DNA TGTGCCAGCAGTGTCGGACAGGGGGGGAATCAGCCCCAGCATTTT. This codes for CASSVGQGGNQPQHF. Supplemented by reference TRBV2 and TRBJ1-5, the full variable domain reads EPEVTQTPSHQVTQMGQEVILRCVPISNHLYFYWYRQILGQKVEFLVSFYNNEISEKSEIFDDQFSVERPDGSNFTLKIRSTKLEDSAMYFCASSVGQGGNQPQHFGDGTRLSIL.